Listed here are 27 T cell receptor beta chains from one sample, sequenced in a study of blood T cells in healthy people across ages. A second PCR, run for roughly 7 to 12 cycles, used a sample-barcoded 5' primer plus a J-beta primer mix. TCRdb re-called the 5' RACE reads through MiXCR, storing one row per CDR3 protein. The table includes about 780,000 distinct CDR3 sequences, roughly 46% detected once. Sequences were obtained from blood. These TCRs come from a man at least 80 years old in good health.

The chain has TRBV6-6 and TRBJ2-1; no clear D. Trimming cost V 10 bases and J 1 base, with 14 bases left between them. In germline, CDR1 is MNHNY, CDR2 SVGAGI (reference sequence). The CDR3 contains 14 residues. The CDR3 region has the DNA TGTGCCATTTCCTTAGTGGGGTCCTACAATGAGCAGTTCTTC. It is translated as CAISLVGSYNEQFF.

This sequence joins TRBV3-1 and TRBJ2-7; 9 bases line up with TRBD2. Germline V gene lookup returns CDR1 LGHDT and CDR2 YNNKEL (reference sequence). The CDR3 spans 16 residues. Unmatched junction bases numbered 6, after V lost 1 base and J lost 2 bases. CDR3 amino acids: CASSQVFQRGAYEQYF. In DNA form, the CDR3 reads TGTGCCAGCAGCCAAGTCTTCCAGCGGGGGGCCTACGAGCAGTACTTC.

This clonotype has more than one count but fewer than ten. This chain links TRBV14 with TRBJ2-1; no firm D call. CDR1 and CDR2 from the germline V gene are SGHDN and FVKESK. V gave up 0 bases and J gave up 6 bases, with 6 bases separating them. The CDR3 totals 13 residues. The CDR3 DNA reads as TGTGCCAGCAGCCAAGATCGGTTCAATGAGCAGTTCTTC. Its protein is CASSQDRFNEQFF.

V is TRBV28 and J is TRBJ1-5, with D perhaps matching TRBD1 (5 bases). The CDR3 is 15 amino acids. Germline values: CDR1 MDHEN, CDR2 SYDVKM. The V and J ends lost 5 bases and 4 bases respectively, with 15 bases between them. CDR3 DNA: TGTGCCAGCAGTCTAACGGGACTCCGGAATCAGCCCCAGCATTTT. This gives the protein CASSLTGLRNQPQHF.

This clonotype occurred many times. A read error may be the cause here, since a much bigger clone is one base away. The rearrangement joins TRBV5-1 to TRBJ2-5; unclear D gene. V shed 2 bases and J shed 11 bases, with 13 bases lying between them. There are 12 residues in the CDR3. The germline gives CDR1 SGHRS, CDR2 YFSETQ. The DNA for the CDR3 is TGCGCCAGCAGCTTAGGCTACAATGAGCAGTACTTC. Translating gives CASSLGYNEQYF.

The V and J genes are TRBV7-3 and TRBJ2-1; 8 bases align to TRBD1. Germline lookup yields CDR1 SGHTA and CDR2 FQGTGA. This CDR3 has 16 amino acids. The ends lost 4 bases at V and 2 bases at J; junction bases unmatched: 7. CDR3 DNA: TGTGCCAGCAGCTCCTCGACAGGGGCGGCCTACAATGAGCAGTTCTTC. Amino acid sequence: CASSSSTGAAYNEQFF.

This clonotype was found a few times. The V gene is TRBV19, the J gene TRBJ2-1, with D possibly being TRBD2 (5 bases). Germline values: CDR1 LNHDA, CDR2 SQIVND (reference sequence). This CDR3 has 13 amino acids. Trimming left V 3 bases short and J 4 bases short, with 7 bases between. This chain's CDR3 is CASSISGYNEQFF. DNA of the CDR3: TGTGCCAGTAGTATCTCGGGATACAATGAGCAGTTCTTC.

This clonotype has a handful of counts. The chain uses TRBV18 and TRBJ2-7; D is unclear. The DNA end lines up better with TRBJ2-5; the J call may be wrong. CDR1 is KGHSH and CDR2 is LQKENI in the germline V gene. The CDR3 covers 15 residues. CDR3 sequence: CASSPPSSQRETQYF. The CDR3, as DNA: TGTGCCAGCTCACCACCGTCCTCCCAACGGGAGACCCAGTACTTC.

CDR3 protein: CSARLTSGRADEQYF. In nucleotides, the CDR3 is TGCAGTGCTAGACTCACTAGCGGGAGGGCCGACGAGCAGTACTTC. The gene calls are TRBV20-1 and TRBJ2-5; TRBD2 matches at 13 bases. Gene TRBJ2-7 matches the end of the DNA better, so the J call may be wrong. This CDR3 region has 15 residues. CDR1 and CDR2 from the germline V gene are DFQATT and SNEGSKA (reference sequence).

Worth noting for this clonotype: This could be a read error, since a much larger clone is one nucleotide away. The genes are TRBV2 and TRBJ2-1; weak D call: TRBD2 (5 bases). V was cut by 6 bases and J by 10 bases, with 13 bases left in between. The V gene's germline CDR1 is SNHLY and CDR2 FYNNEI. The CDR3 spans 12 residues. The CDR3 spells CASRGAIYEQFF. In DNA, the CDR3 is TGTGCCAGCAGGGGAGCGATCTACGAGCAGTTCTTC.

This clonotype was observed a handful of times. This rearrangement joins TRBV7-9 to TRBJ1-1; no clear D gene. The CDR3 contains 13 residues. CDR1 and CDR2 from the germline V gene are SEHNR and FQNEAQ (reference sequence). V lost 0 bases, J lost 10 bases, and 12 bases lay in between. The CDR3 region is CASSLATAARAFF. The CDR3 nucleotides read TGTGCCAGCAGCTTAGCGACCGCGGCCCGAGCTTTCTTT.

The chain carries TRBV20-1 and TRBJ1-2; 10 bases map to TRBD1. V shed 2 bases, J shed 4 bases, and the junction held 7 bases outside the gene matches. The CDR3 totals 15 residues. The V gene's germline CDR1 is DFQATT and CDR2 SNEGSKA (reference sequence). The CDR3 region is CSARPLTGGIYGYTF. The CDR3 nucleotides are TGCAGTGCTAGACCTCTGACAGGGGGCATCTATGGCTACACCTTC.

The rearrangement links TRBV20-1 to TRBJ1-6, with D perhaps TRBD1 (6 bases). Germline assignment: CDR1 DFQATT and CDR2 SNEGSKA (reference sequence). The CDR3 is 18 amino acids. Deletions cut 3 bases from V and 0 bases from J, with 18 bases between. CDR3 loop: CSARAGAPMSSYNSPLHF. The CDR3 DNA sequence: TGCAGTGCTAGGGCAGGGGCTCCCATGAGCTCCTATAATTCACCCCTCCACTTT.

The rearrangement uses TRBV7-2 and TRBJ2-3, with TRBD1 matching 7 bases. The CDR3 length is 16 residues. V dropped 0 bases and J dropped 2; count of bases not matched to a gene: 5. Germline V CDR1 and CDR2: SGHTA, FQGNSA. The CDR3 sequence is CASSLARGQITDTQYF. CDR3 bases: TGTGCCAGCAGCTTAGCGAGGGGACAGATCACAGATACGCAGTATTTT.

V gene TRBV29-1 combines with J gene TRBJ2-1; TRBD1 aligns across 8 bases. There are 14 residues in the CDR3. V lost 3 bases and J lost 4; bases outside the gene matches: 5. The germline V gene encodes CDR1 SQVTM and CDR2 ANQGSEA. For the CDR3, the DNA is TGCAGCGTTGATGCAGGGGGCGCTTACAATGAGCAGTTCTTC. Translation: CSVDAGGAYNEQFF.

Many counts were recorded for this clonotype. The CDR3 nucleotides are TGTGCCAGCAGTGACGGGCGAGGTTACGAGCAGTACTTC. The encoded protein is CASSDGRGYEQYF. The chain has TRBV7-3 and TRBJ2-7, with D unclear. V was cut by 6 bases and J by 4 bases, with 13 bases left in between. This CDR3 is 13 amino acids long. Germline lookup yields CDR1 SGHTA and CDR2 FQGTGA.

The chain uses TRBV6-1 and TRBJ2-5, with D maybe TRBD1 (5 bases). Germline V gene lookup returns CDR1 MNHNS and CDR2 SASEGT. The V and J ends lost 6 bases and 1 base respectively, with 12 bases between them. The CDR3 totals 14 residues. This CDR3 is CASRTHRFQETQYF. The CDR3 DNA is TGTGCCAGCAGGACCCACAGGTTCCAAGAGACCCAGTACTTC.

The gene calls are TRBV7-2 and TRBJ1-1; maybe TRBD1 (5 bases). The CDR3 consists of 16 residues. Trimming cost V 1 base and J 5 bases, with 17 bases left between them. Germline-derived CDR1 and CDR2 are SGHTA and FQGNSA. CDR3 in amino acids: CASSLDGAGSKTEAFF. CDR3 in DNA: TGTGCCAGCAGCTTAGATGGGGCAGGGTCAAAAACTGAAGCTTTCTTT.

About this clonotype itself: This could be a read error, since a much larger clone is one nucleotide away. The V call is TRBV12-3 or TRBV12-4, the J call TRBJ2-1; no clear D. Trimming pared 5 bases from V and 6 bases from J, leaving 17 bases between. The CDR3 runs to 15 residues. CDR3 sequence: CASSLLAATSNEQFF. The DNA of the CDR3 is TGTGCCAGCAGTCTGCTGGCGGCCACAAGCAATGAGCAGTTCTTC.

CDR3 sequence reads: CASSLVSGGSIGSDTQYF. The CDR3 region has the DNA TGTGCCAGCAGTTTAGTATCTGGCGGGAGCATTGGCTCAGATACGCAGTATTTT. The chain joins TRBV28 to TRBJ2-3; 7 bases agree with TRBD2. The germline gives CDR1 MDHEN, CDR2 SYDVKM. This CDR3 comprises 18 residues. Trimming removed 2 bases from V and 4 bases from J; junction bases left unmatched: 15.

This chain links TRBV3-1 with TRBJ2-5; TRBD2 aligns across 10 bases. This CDR3 is built from 15 residues. Per germline, CDR1 LGHDT and CDR2 YNNKEL (reference sequence). The V and J ends lost 0 bases and 7 bases, in that order; junction bases with no gene match: 5. In DNA form, the CDR3 reads TGTGCCAGCAGCCAAGATCTAGCGGGAGAGGTGACCCAGTACTTC. Its protein product is CASSQDLAGEVTQYF.

The chain combines TRBV25-1 with TRBJ2-1, with D perhaps given as TRBD1 or TRBD2 (6 bases each). Trimming cost V 2 bases and J 6 bases, with 14 bases left between them. CDR1 MGHDK and CDR2 SYGVNS come from the germline V gene. The CDR3 runs to 15 residues. CDR3 amino acids: CASSEAGRGGNEQFF. CDR3 nucleotides: TGTGCCAGCAGTGAAGCGGGCAGGGGAGGCAATGAGCAGTTCTTC.

This clonotype came up once. The rearrangement links TRBV6-1 to TRBJ1-5; no firm D call. The CDR3 consists of 15 residues. Looked up from germline, CDR1 is MNHNS and CDR2 is SASEGT. Deletions cut 1 base from V and 7 bases from J, with 14 bases between. CDR3 in amino acids: CASSEVKGGWQPQHF. For the CDR3, the DNA is TGTGCCAGCAGTGAAGTAAAGGGAGGGTGGCAGCCCCAGCATTTT.

V usage is TRBV29-1 and J usage is TRBJ2-3; 9 bases agree with TRBD2. The V segment lost 7 bases and the J segment 5 bases; nucleotides outside the gene matches: 13. The germline CDR1 and CDR2 sequences are SQVTM and ANQGSEA. The CDR3 covers 15 residues. CDR3 DNA: TGCAGCGCTACGCCTAGCGGGACTCGGGGAGATACGCAGTATTTT. Its translation: CSATPSGTRGDTQYF.

This clonotype was counted at least ten times. This chain uses TRBV20-1 with TRBJ2-7, with TRBD1 matching 7 bases. Germline-derived CDR1 and CDR2 are DFQATT and SNEGSKA (reference sequence). The CDR3 length is 12 residues. V lost 4 bases to trimming and J lost 5 bases; unmatched junction nucleotides: 5. CDR3 nucleotide sequence: TGCAGTGCTAAACAGGGGACCCACGAGCAGTACTTC. It codes for CSAKQGTHEQYF.

This clonotype turned up a few times. The chain employs TRBV12-3 or TRBV12-4 and TRBJ2-7; 13 bases line up with TRBD2. The CDR3 loop spans 15 amino acids. Trimming at V came to 5 bases and at J to 6 bases, leaving 7 bases not matched to a gene. CDR3 sequence (DNA): TGTGCCAGCAGTCCCTCTGGACTAGCGGGAGTCGAGCAGTACTTC. This sequence encodes CASSPSGLAGVEQYF.

As to this clonotype: This sequence may be a read error, since a much larger clone differs from it by one base. The genes are TRBV6-2 or TRBV6-3 and TRBJ2-1, with D possibly TRBD1 on 5 matching bases. Germline V lookup: CDR1 MNHEY, CDR2 SVGEGT. The CDR3 is made up of 13 amino acids. The CDR3 DNA follows: TGTACCAGCAGTGACAGCTCCTACAATGAGCAGTTCTTC. It encodes CTSSDSSYNEQFF.